The 22 T cell receptor beta chains reported below all come from one sample, sequenced in a study of CD8+ T cells in alopecia areata. The sequencing template was cDNA reverse transcribed from extracted RNA. The method was immunoSEQ multiplex PCR; TCRdb's version includes in-frame clones alone and lacks a portion of them. The sample includes about 290,000 clones, 55% to 75% of them seen just once. Treatment indicated: oral pan-JAK inhibitor, 5-10 mg twice daily. This specimen was CD4+ T cells sorted from blood, taken at week 24, from a patient treated with tofacitinib. All receptors come from a human donor with alopecia areata.

There are a few counts of this clone. The rearrangement joins TRBV5-1 to TRBJ1-6, with a possible D match to TRBD1 (5 bases). CDR3 length: 14 residues. V lost 0 bases, J lost 6 bases, and 7 bases lay in between. Germline-derived CDR1 and CDR2 are SGHRS and YFSETQ. CDR3 in DNA: TGCGCCAGCAGCTTGGCCGACAGTAATTCACCCCTCCACTTT. The encoded protein is CASSLADSNSPLHF. The complete variable domain, with remaining parts taken from reference TRBV5-1 and TRBJ1-6, reads KAGVTQTPRYLIKTRGQQVTLSCSPISGHRSVSWYQQTPGQGLQFLFEYFSETQRNKGNFPGRFSGRQFSNSRSEMNVSTLELGDSALYLCASSLADSNSPLHFGNGTRLTVT.

The CDR3 spells CASSPGRDTQYF. CDR3 coding DNA: TGTGCCAGCTCACCGGGCAGAGATACGCAGTATTTT. The chain is built from TRBV18 and TRBJ2-3; D call uncertain. Trimming took off 3 bases at V and 5 bases at J, with 6 bases between the two ends. Per germline, CDR1 KGHSH and CDR2 LQKENI. This CDR3 contains 12 residues.

V is TRBV28 and J is TRBJ1-5; possible D gene TRBD1, 6 bases. This CDR3 has 16 residues. Between the trimmed V and J ends, which lost 1 base and 5 bases, there was a span of 15 bases. In germline, CDR1 is MDHEN, CDR2 SYDVKM. The CDR3 coding sequence is TGTGCCAGCAGTTTATTTTTCCCGGCAGGGGATCAGCCCCAGCATTTT. It is translated as CASSLFFPAGDQPQHF.

This chain uses TRBV15 with TRBJ1-1, with D uncertain. This CDR3 contains 10 residues. CDR1 is LNHNV and CDR2 is YYDKDF in the germline V gene (reference sequence). Trimming removed 8 bases at V and 0 bases at J, with 1 base between. Here the CDR3 DNA reads TGTGCCACCGTGAACACTGAAGCTTTCTTT. Its protein is CATVNTEAFF.

Regarding this clone: Other DNA sequences from this sample encode an identical CDR3 as well. V and J are TRBV19 and TRBJ1-1; tentative D call: TRBD1 (5 bases). The CDR3 is 13 residues long. Trimming removed 5 bases at V and 3 bases at J, with 10 bases between. Germline V gives CDR1 LNHDA, CDR2 SQIVND (reference sequence). The CDR3 DNA sequence: TGTGCCAGTAGTCTGGTGGGGGACACTGAAGCTTTCTTT. This sequence encodes CASSLVGDTEAFF.

Details on this clone: The same CDR3 is also encoded by other DNA sequences in this sample. The chain is built from TRBV7-9 and TRBJ1-2, with D possibly being TRBD1 (5 bases). Trimming shortened V by 1 base and J by 2 bases, and 8 bases separated the two germline ends. The germline CDR1 and CDR2 sequences are SEHNR and FQNEAQ (reference sequence). The length of the CDR3 is 14 residues. This CDR3 is CASSLGQGNYGYTF. CDR3 sequence (DNA): TGTGCCAGCAGCTTAGGCCAGGGCAACTATGGCTACACCTTC.

The rearrangement uses TRBV28 and TRBJ2-1, with D maybe TRBD2 (7 bases). Germline V CDR1 and CDR2: MDHEN, SYDVKM. The CDR3 is made up of 17 amino acids. Trimming shortened V by 2 bases and J by 2 bases, and 16 bases separated the two germline ends. The CDR3 sequence is CASSLAGALETYNEQFF. The CDR3 DNA sequence: TGTGCCAGCAGTTTAGCGGGGGCGCTAGAAACCTACAATGAGCAGTTCTTC.

CDR3 loop: CAWSVRSVGTGTNEKLFF. DNA of the CDR3: TGTGCCTGGAGTGTACGGAGTGTGGGAACGGGGACTAATGAAAAACTGTTTTTT. The rearrangement uses TRBV30 and TRBJ1-4; D ambiguous. There are 18 residues in the CDR3. V gave up 0 bases and J gave up 2 bases, with 19 bases separating them. From germline, CDR1 is GTSNPN and CDR2 SVGIG (reference sequence).

This clone showed up just once. The chain links TRBV5-1 to TRBJ2-3, with D unclear. Trimming left V 4 bases short and J 14 bases short, with 23 bases between. Per the germline V gene, CDR1 is SGHRS and CDR2 is YFSETQ. This CDR3 spans 14 amino acids. CDR3 nucleotide sequence: TGCGCCAGCAGCCCGGCATATCAAACGCTGGCTCGGTATTTT. Its translation: CASSPAYQTLARYF. The variable domain in full, completed from reference TRBV5-1 and TRBJ2-3, reads KAGVTQTPRYLIKTRGQQVTLSCSPISGHRSVSWYQQTPGQGLQFLFEYFSETQRNKGNFPGRFSGRQFSNSRSEMNVSTLELGDSALYLCASSPAYQTLARYFGPGTRLTVL.

The rearrangement joins TRBV4-1 to TRBJ1-2, with D unclear. Trimming took off 9 bases at V and 9 bases at J, with 17 bases between the two ends. The CDR3 has 12 amino acids. Per the germline V gene, CDR1 is MGHRA and CDR2 is YSYEKL. The CDR3 reads CASYYMMWSYTF. The CDR3, as DNA: TGCGCCAGTTATTACATGATGTGGAGCTACACCTTC.

The rearrangement uses TRBV25-1 and TRBJ1-6, with D perhaps matching TRBD1 (6 bases). The CDR3 is 13 amino acids. Per germline, CDR1 MGHDK and CDR2 SYGVNS. V lost 7 bases and J lost 7, with 11 bases in between. In DNA, the CDR3 is TGTGCCAGCATCGGGGGGGCCAATTCACCCCTCCACTTT. This translates into CASIGGANSPLHF.

This clone has only a few counts. The rearrangement links TRBV29-1 to TRBJ2-2; 7 nucleotides agree with TRBD1. The CDR3 is 14 amino acids. Germline CDR1 reads SQVTM; CDR2 reads ANQGSEA. The junction had 4 bases not matched to a gene; V was cut back by 6 bases and J by 0 bases. CDR3 in amino acids: CSVRGGPNTGELFF. The CDR3 region has the DNA TGCAGCGTCCGAGGGGGCCCGAACACCGGGGAGCTGTTTTTT.

This clone showed up just a few times. V gene TRBV6-1 combines with J gene TRBJ1-2, with D hard to call. Trimming took 9 bases from V and 4 from J, leaving 9 bases between them. Germline values: CDR1 MNHNS, CDR2 SASEGT. The CDR3 spans 11 residues. In DNA form, the CDR3 reads TGTGCCAGTGGGTTGATCTATGGCTACACCTTC. Amino acid sequence: CASGLIYGYTF.

As regards this clone: This CDR3 is also generated by other DNA sequences in the sample. The genes are TRBV9 and TRBJ2-5; D remains unclear. Germline V gives CDR1 SGDLS, CDR2 YYNGEE. The CDR3 contains 13 residues. Trimming left V 0 bases short and J 5 bases short, with 8 bases between. For the CDR3, the DNA is TGTGCCAGCAGCGTAGGCCTGGAGGAGACCCAGTACTTC. This codes for CASSVGLEETQYF.

The chain employs TRBV7-2 and TRBJ2-4; no clear D. This CDR3 spans 14 amino acids. Germline CDR1 reads SGHTA; CDR2 reads FQGNSA. Trimming removed 5 bases at V and 1 base at J, with 9 bases between. CDR3 sequence (DNA): TGTGCCAGCAGCCCACAGACCGCCAAAAACATTCAGTACTTC. Encoded protein: CASSPQTAKNIQYF.

This clone was found a few times. The rearrangement joins TRBV6-5 to TRBJ1-2; D call uncertain. This CDR3 comprises 16 residues. Germline CDR1 reads MNHEY; CDR2 reads SVGAGI. V lost 2 bases, J lost 2 bases, and 15 bases lay in between. This CDR3 reads CASSYGVGLPNYGYTF. The CDR3 bases are TGTGCCAGCAGTTACGGGGTGGGCCTCCCAAACTATGGCTACACCTTC.

This clone was counted between two and nine times. The rearrangement links TRBV29-1 to TRBJ1-1, with TRBD1 as a possible D gene (5 bases). This CDR3 comprises 13 residues. The ends were cut back, 7 bases at V and 7 bases at J, with 19 bases in the middle. Germline V lookup: CDR1 SQVTM, CDR2 ANQGSEA. CDR3 sequence reads: CSGGGTGLGEAFF. Here the CDR3 DNA reads TGCAGCGGCGGGGGTACAGGTCTCGGTGAAGCTTTCTTT. The full variable domain, completed using reference TRBV29-1 and TRBJ1-1, is SAVISQKPSRDICQRGTSLTIQCQVDSQVTMMFWYRQQPGQSLTLIATANQGSEATYESGFVIDKFPISRPNLTFSTLTVSNMSPEDSSIYLCSGGGTGLGEAFFGQGTRLTVV.

This chain connects TRBV7-9 to TRBJ1-2, with 10 nucleotides matching TRBD1. This CDR3 is 13 amino acids long. CDR1 and CDR2 (germline): SEHNR, FQNEAQ (reference sequence). V dropped 5 bases and J dropped 7; count of bases not matched to a gene: 4. The CDR3: CASSPGQGTGYTF. CDR3 nucleotide sequence: TGTGCCAGCAGCCCGGGACAGGGGACTGGCTACACCTTC.

The rearrangement links TRBV6-5 to TRBJ1-2, with 8 nucleotides matching TRBD1. With V trimmed by 4 bases and J by 4 bases, 8 bases remained unmatched. Germline CDR1 and CDR2: MNHEY and SVGAGI. The CDR3 has 15 amino acids. For the CDR3, the DNA is TGTGCCAGCAGTTCCACGGGTGGACAGGGCTATGGCTACACCTTC. Protein sequence: CASSSTGGQGYGYTF.

V and J are TRBV27 and TRBJ1-6; TRBD1 matches at 7 bases. The V and J ends lost 6 bases and 7 bases, in that order; junction bases with no gene match: 3. Germline CDR1 is MNHEY and CDR2 is SMNVEV (reference sequence). This CDR3 region has 13 residues. Written as DNA, the CDR3 is TGTGCCAGCAGGGACAGGCCCAATTCACCCCTCCACTTT. This gives the protein CASRDRPNSPLHF.

The rearrangement uses TRBV6-5 and TRBJ2-1; no clear D gene. The germline V gene encodes CDR1 MNHEY and CDR2 SVGAGI. With 7 bases removed from V and 5 bases from J, the gap between germline ends came to 15 bases. This CDR3 contains 14 residues. CDR3 DNA: TGTGCCAGCACCCAATCTAGGGCGGACAATGAGCAGTTCTTC. Its translation: CASTQSRADNEQFF.

A few counts support this clone. The rearrangement joins TRBV6-6 to TRBJ1-2, with D perhaps matching TRBD1 (5 bases). With 11 bases removed from V and 1 base from J, the gap between germline ends came to 17 bases. Germline CDR1 is MNHNY and CDR2 is SVGAGI (reference sequence). The CDR3 is 14 residues long. Here the CDR3 DNA reads TGTGCCGTAAAACAGGAGCCTCTTAACTATGGCTACACCTTC. It codes for CAVKQEPLNYGYTF.